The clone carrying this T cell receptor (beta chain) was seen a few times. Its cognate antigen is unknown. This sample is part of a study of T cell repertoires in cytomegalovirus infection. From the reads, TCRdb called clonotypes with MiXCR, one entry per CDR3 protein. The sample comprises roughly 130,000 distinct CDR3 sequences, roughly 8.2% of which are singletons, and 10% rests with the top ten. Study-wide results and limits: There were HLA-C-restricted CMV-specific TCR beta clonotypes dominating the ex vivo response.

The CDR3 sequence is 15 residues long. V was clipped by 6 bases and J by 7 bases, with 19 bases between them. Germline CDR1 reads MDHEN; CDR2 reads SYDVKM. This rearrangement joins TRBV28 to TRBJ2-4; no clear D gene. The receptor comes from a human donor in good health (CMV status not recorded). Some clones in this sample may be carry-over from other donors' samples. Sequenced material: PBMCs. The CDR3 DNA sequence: TGTGCCAGCAGCTCAAGGACCAGTCGTTTGAACATTCAGTACTTC. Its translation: CASSSRTSRLNIQYF.